The sequence of this T cell receptor (beta chain) was determined in a study of metastatic and nonmetastatic thyroid tumors. The wider study: The study looked at repertoires side by side in blood and in tumor or nodule tissue from malignant and benign thyroid patients. Notes on the study in general: Benign nodules reportedly had significantly lower TCR beta diversity than malignant thyroid tumors in blood and tumor.

How the authors handled the data: The study's classifier, a distant-metastasis tool for papillary thyroid cancer, was built using CDR3 differences across clinicopathological groups. TCRdb re-analyzed the PCR reads using MiXCR. TCRdb, not the authors, supplied the V and J calls. The sample has about 50,000 clones, around 4% seen once; the top ten hold about 9.8%. The sample holds many counts of this clone. Its antigen is as yet unknown. Thyroid surgery was performed in patients who had received no treatment beforehand. In germline, CDR1 is SGHNT, CDR2 YENEEA. V was shortened by 1 base and J by 6 bases, with 15 bases between the two germline ends. This CDR3 has 15 amino acids.

The rearrangement uses TRBV11-3 and TRBJ2-5; D is uncertain. Sequencing was carried out using blood. The sequence was collected from a female donor with papillary thyroid cancer or a benign thyroid nodule (not recorded which). Some clones in this sample may be carry-over from other donors' samples. The CDR3, as DNA: TGTGCCAGCAGCTTAGGGCGCCGTGGAAAGAAGACCCAGTACTTC. Encoded protein: CASSLGRRGKKTQYF.